These 25 T cell receptor beta chains were sequenced from one sample in a study of CD8 T cells in ankylosing spondylitis. General study findings and limits: Ankylosing spondylitis blood seemed to carry a telltale TCR beta motif made of seven or eight highly homologous variants.

TCRdb re-called the 5' RACE reads through MiXCR, storing one row per CDR3 protein. The sample lists about 220,000 distinct CDR3 sequences; about 7% were seen once. These receptors have no known antigen. The sequenced sample consisted of blood, either unsorted or a sorted T cell fraction (not recorded which). These receptors were taken from a male donor with ankylosing spondylitis.

This clonotype was picked up a small number of times. The CDR3: CSARELAYIAKNIQYF. DNA for the CDR3: TGCAGTGCTAGAGAACTAGCGTATATAGCCAAAAACATTCAGTACTTC. The V gene is TRBV20-1, the J gene TRBJ2-4, with 7 nucleotides matching TRBD2. This CDR3 has 16 residues. The trim removed 0 bases at V and 0 bases at J, leaving 5 bases unmatched. Per the germline V gene, CDR1 is DFQATT and CDR2 is SNEGSKA (reference sequence).

This clonotype occurred many times. The rearrangement joins TRBV6-1 to TRBJ2-1, with D unresolved. This CDR3 region has 15 residues. Germline V gives CDR1 MNHNS, CDR2 SASEGT. V was trimmed by 7 bases and J by 3 bases, leaving 16 bases between them. CDR3 loop: CASTSAISNYNEQFF. The CDR3, as DNA: TGTGCCAGCACCAGTGCCATATCCAACTACAATGAGCAGTTCTTC.

This clonotype has ten or more counts. The chain recombines TRBV4-1 with TRBJ2-1; D is perhaps TRBD1 (6 bases). Looked up from germline, CDR1 is MGHRA and CDR2 is YSYEKL. Trimming took 0 bases from V and 4 from J, leaving 7 bases between them. The length of the CDR3 is 14 residues. CDR3 sequence: CASSQDRGYNEQFF. The CDR3 coding sequence is TGCGCCAGCAGCCAAGACAGGGGTTACAATGAGCAGTTCTTC.

There are a few counts of this clonotype. J is TRBJ2-7 and V is TRBV5-5; 7 bases fit TRBD1. Per germline, CDR1 SGHKS and CDR2 YYEKEE (reference sequence). This CDR3 region has 13 residues. The V gene end was trimmed by 3 bases and the J gene end by 2 bases; junction bases not matched to a gene: 2. The CDR3 DNA is TGTGCCAGCAGCTATGACAGGGCCTACGAGCAGTACTTC. This translates into CASSYDRAYEQYF.

This clonotype appeared many times. The chain employs TRBV27 and TRBJ1-6; possible D gene TRBD1, 5 bases. The CDR3 totals 14 residues. V shed 5 bases and J shed 7 bases, with 12 bases lying between them. The germline V gene encodes CDR1 MNHEY and CDR2 SMNVEV (reference sequence). CDR3 loop: CASSVWGPNSPLHF. The CDR3 bases are TGTGCCAGCAGTGTGTGGGGCCCAAATTCACCCCTCCACTTT.

The table lists this clonotype with many counts. The J gene is TRBJ1-2, the V gene TRBV20-1, with 8 bases that match TRBD1. CDR3 length: 15 amino acids. With 5 bases clipped from V and 2 bases from J, the junction kept 10 bases outside the gene matches. The germline CDR1 and CDR2 sequences are DFQATT and SNEGSKA (reference sequence). DNA for the CDR3: TGCAGTGCTGGCCTAGTACAGGGGGTGAACTATGGCTACACCTTC. It codes for CSAGLVQGVNYGYTF.

This clonotype was counted many times. The chain has TRBV5-1 and TRBJ2-7, with unresolved D. The CDR3 sequence is 13 residues long. Germline V gives CDR1 SGHRS, CDR2 YFSETQ. Trimming pared 0 bases from V and 4 bases from J, leaving 8 bases between. The CDR3 loop is CASSLEGRYEQYF. The DNA for the CDR3 is TGCGCCAGCAGCTTGGAAGGTCGTTACGAGCAGTACTTC. Variable domain in full (rest from reference TRBV5-1 and TRBJ2-7): KAGVTQTPRYLIKTRGQQVTLSCSPISGHRSVSWYQQTPGQGLQFLFEYFSETQRNKGNFPGRFSGRQFSNSRSEMNVSTLELGDSALYLCASSLEGRYEQYFGPGTRLTVT.

This clonotype was seen repeatedly, ten times or more. This chain joins TRBV12-3 or TRBV12-4 and TRBJ1-1; no firm D call. The V end was cut by 6 bases, the J end by 1 base, with 9 bases between. CDR3 length: 13 amino acids. CDR3 loop: CASSHAPNTEAFF. As DNA, the CDR3 is TGTGCCAGCAGCCATGCGCCGAACACTGAAGCTTTCTTT.

This clonotype was found a few times. V usage is TRBV4-3 and J usage is TRBJ2-2, with a possible D match to TRBD1 (6 bases). The V gene lost 0 bases and the J gene lost 0 bases, with 17 bases spanning the gap. This CDR3 spans 19 amino acids. Germline loops: CDR1 LGHNA, CDR2 YSLEER. The CDR3 protein is CASSQDYYGTGTNTGELFF. The CDR3 bases are TGCGCCAGCAGCCAAGATTACTATGGAACAGGGACGAACACCGGGGAGCTGTTTTTT.

This clonotype was picked up many times. The chain combines TRBV6-5 with TRBJ2-7; the match to TRBD1 covers 7 bases. CDR1 MNHEY and CDR2 SVGAGI come from the germline V gene. CDR3 length equals 15 residues. The V segment lost 2 bases and the J segment 3 bases; nucleotides outside the gene matches: 7. In nucleotides, the CDR3 is TGTGCCAGCAGTTACCTCACAGGGGAGATCTACGAGCAGTACTTC. This translates into CASSYLTGEIYEQYF.

The V gene is TRBV11-1, the J gene TRBJ1-1; perhaps TRBD1 as D (5 bases). Trimming removed 2 bases from V and 1 base from J, with 20 bases in between. Germline CDR1 is SGHAT and CDR2 is FQDESV (reference sequence). The CDR3 spans 18 residues. Here the CDR3 reads CASSLKDGTPWTNTEAFF. The CDR3 region has the DNA TGTGCCAGCAGCTTAAAGGACGGGACCCCGTGGACGAACACTGAAGCTTTCTTT.

Regarding this clonotype: A much larger clone lies one base from this, so it may be a read error. This sequence joins TRBV2 and TRBJ2-4; 8 positions match TRBD1. This CDR3 comprises 17 residues. Trimming took 6 bases from V and 0 from J; bases not matched to a gene: 10. Germline-derived CDR1 and CDR2 are SNHLY and FYNNEI. In nucleotides, the CDR3 is TGTGCCAGCAGCTGTGAGGACAGGGTACTAGCCAAAAACATTCAGTACTTC. Amino acids: CASSCEDRVLAKNIQYF.

This clonotype was seen many times. The chain carries TRBV4-2 and TRBJ2-1; D gene ambiguous. The CDR3 spans 16 residues. Germline V gene lookup returns CDR1 LGHNA and CDR2 YNFKEQ. Trimming removed 0 bases from V and 9 bases from J, with 18 bases in between. In nucleotides, the CDR3 is TGTGCCAGCAGCCAAGACGGCAGGTCACTGGTAGTTGAGCAGTTCTTC. Its translation: CASSQDGRSLVVEQFF.

There are a few counts of this clonotype. The V call is TRBV20-1, the J call TRBJ1-5; no firm D call. The CDR3 spans 14 residues. Germline V lookup: CDR1 DFQATT, CDR2 SNEGSKA (reference sequence). Trimming removed 0 bases from V and 3 bases from J, with 9 bases in between. DNA for the CDR3: TGCAGTGCTAGAGATTGGCAGTCCAATCAGCCCCAGCATTTT. Amino acids: CSARDWQSNQPQHF.

V and J are TRBV5-1 and TRBJ2-7; TRBD2 matches at 9 bases. V lost 2 bases and J lost 4; bases outside the gene matches: 7. The CDR3 has 15 residues. Looked up from germline, CDR1 is SGHRS and CDR2 is YFSETQ. CDR3 residues: CASSFGVAGVYEQYF. CDR3 nucleotides: TGCGCCAGCAGCTTTGGGGTAGCGGGAGTTTACGAGCAGTACTTC.

This clonotype was seen ten or more times. V and J are TRBV4-1 and TRBJ2-7; 10 bases align to TRBD1. With 2 bases clipped from V and 6 bases from J, the junction kept 7 bases outside the gene matches. This CDR3 region has 15 residues. Per germline, CDR1 MGHRA and CDR2 YSYEKL. DNA for the CDR3: TGCGCCAGCAGCCAATTCGTGACAGGGGGCGCCGAGCAGTACTTC. It yields the protein CASSQFVTGGAEQYF.

This clonotype was seen at least ten times. The rearrangement uses TRBV21-1 and TRBJ1-1; the listed D gene, TRBD1, was not tested against the DNA. TRBV21-1 is an annotated pseudogene. This CDR3 contains 14 residues. The CDR3 is CASSNPSGNTEAFF. The CDR3 nucleotides read TGTGCCAGCAGCAACCCCTCAGGAAACACTGAAGCTTTCTTT.

The sample holds many counts of this clonotype. This sequence joins TRBV5-1 and TRBJ2-7, with D possibly being TRBD1 (5 bases). Germline V lookup: CDR1 SGHRS, CDR2 YFSETQ. V was shortened by 0 bases and J by 1 base, with 8 bases between the two germline ends. There are 14 residues in the CDR3. This chain's CDR3 is CASSLEQGSYEQYF. The CDR3, as DNA: TGCGCCAGCAGCTTGGAGCAGGGATCCTACGAGCAGTACTTC.

This clonotype was seen at least ten times. V and J are TRBV28 and TRBJ1-1; 9 bases agree with TRBD1. Losses at the gene ends were 8 bases for V and 10 bases for J; bases not matched to a gene: 20. The CDR3 has 16 residues. Germline assignment: CDR1 MDHEN and CDR2 SYDVKM. The CDR3 here is CASRTLRRTGERRAFF. The CDR3 DNA follows: TGTGCCAGCCGGACTTTGAGGAGGACAGGGGAGAGGCGAGCTTTCTTT.

This clonotype was seen many times. The rearrangement uses TRBV11-2 and TRBJ2-3, with D possibly called TRBD1 or TRBD2 (6 bases each). The ends were cut back, 1 base at V and 1 base at J, with 18 bases in the middle. There are 18 residues in the CDR3. Per the germline V gene, CDR1 is SGHAT and CDR2 is FQNNGV. The CDR3 loop reads CASSLVSFAEGGTDTQYF. CDR3 nucleotide sequence: TGTGCCAGCAGCTTAGTTAGTTTTGCGGAGGGGGGCACAGATACGCAGTATTTT.

This clonotype was seen a few times. This chain uses TRBV30 with TRBJ1-5, with TRBD1 as a possible D gene (6 bases). Germline V lookup: CDR1 GTSNPN, CDR2 SVGIG (reference sequence). The CDR3 extends over 14 amino acids. V was pared by 0 bases and J by 4 bases, with 10 bases between. The CDR3 spells CAWSVDRPNQPQHF. The CDR3 DNA reads TGTGCCTGGAGTGTTGACAGGCCGAATCAGCCCCAGCATTTT.

This clonotype was found a few times. The chain employs TRBV9 and TRBJ1-1; D is uncertain. This CDR3 is built from 12 residues. The V and J ends lost 4 bases and 11 bases respectively, with 15 bases between them. The germline gives CDR1 SGDLS, CDR2 YYNGEE. CDR3 loop: CASSPSNLEAFF. The CDR3 bases are TGTGCCAGCAGCCCCTCCAATCTGGAGGCTTTCTTT.

The chain's CDR3 is CASSYTRQLNTEAFF. DNA for the CDR3: TGTGCCAGCAGTTACACCAGACAGTTGAACACTGAAGCTTTCTTT. The chain joins TRBV6-5 to TRBJ1-1; weak D call: TRBD1 (5 bases). Germline CDR1 reads MNHEY; CDR2 reads SVGAGI. V was clipped by 2 bases and J by 0 bases, with 10 bases between them. This CDR3 spans 15 amino acids.

This clonotype was detected only a few times. The chain links TRBV25-1 to TRBJ2-1, with D hard to call. The CDR3 extends over 14 amino acids. With 4 bases removed from V and 3 bases from J, the gap between germline ends came to 10 bases. Germline V gene sequence: CDR1 MGHDK, CDR2 SYGVNS. This chain's CDR3 is CASSVTGSYNEQFF. The CDR3 DNA reads TGTGCCAGCAGTGTCACCGGAAGCTACAATGAGCAGTTCTTC. Full variable domain (outside the CDR3, taken from reference TRBV25-1 and TRBJ2-1): EADIYQTPRYLVIGTGKKITLECSQTMGHDKMYWYQQDPGMELHLIHYSYGVNSTEKGDLSSESTVSRIRTEHFPLTLESARPSHTSQYLCASSVTGSYNEQFFGPGTRLTVL.

This clonotype occurred many times. The chain joins TRBV7-8 to TRBJ2-7; D possibly uses TRBD1 or TRBD2 (5 bases each). Trimming left V 6 bases short and J 6 bases short, with 18 bases between. CDR3 size: 14 residues. CDR1 and CDR2 (germline): SGHVS, FQNEAQ. CDR3: CASRYTGPFGEQYF. CDR3 in DNA: TGTGCCAGCAGATACACGGGGCCCTTCGGCGAGCAGTACTTC.